These 3 T cell receptor beta chains came from one sample sequenced in a study of technical replicates of blood from four donors. The assay was immunoSEQ multiplex PCR, and TCRdb's table has in-frame clones only and misses some. This sample has 14,000 or so clones, with over 80% found just once. Sequenced input: PBMCs. These receptors were taken from a human donor in good health.

Here the CDR3 DNA reads TGTGCCAGCTCGCTGGGACAGGCGAACACCGGGGAGCTGTTTTTT. Translated: CASSLGQANTGELFF. The chain joins TRBV18 to TRBJ2-2; TRBD1 matches at 8 bases. The CDR3 contains 15 residues. J lost 0 bases, V lost 6 bases, and 3 bases had no gene match. From germline, CDR1 is KGHSH and CDR2 LQKENI.

The V and J genes are TRBV29-1 and TRBJ2-1, with D unclear. Trimming took off 4 bases at V and 6 bases at J, with 16 bases between the two ends. The CDR3 totals 14 residues. Germline assignment: CDR1 SQVTM and CDR2 ANQGSEA. The CDR3 region has the DNA TGCAGCGTTGTCGGCCTAATGACGGGCAATGAGCAGTTCTTC. It codes for CSVVGLMTGNEQFF.

This chain uses TRBV27 with TRBJ2-1, with 10 bases identical to TRBD1. V trimming: 4 bases; J trimming: 9 bases; junction bases outside the gene matches: 6. Germline CDR1 reads MNHEY; CDR2 reads SMNVEV (reference sequence). CDR3 length: 14 residues. The CDR3 DNA follows: TGTGCCAGCAGTTCGGGACAGGGGATTGGTGAGCAGTTCTTC. It codes for CASSSGQGIGEQFF.